This T cell receptor beta chain was sequenced in a study of T cells in Graves' hyperthyroidism and ophthalmopathy. In this sample, this clonotype turned up many times. RNA transcripts were the template for amplifying TCR beta CDR3 regions. The HTBI primer set drove a first-round RT-PCR of the TCR CDR3. TCRdb processed the multiplex PCR reads anew with MiXCR; each CDR3 protein has one entry. Among some 180,000 distinct CDR3 sequences, 17% were seen once, and the ten largest hold roughly 28%. Patients aged 18 to 65 had newly diagnosed hyperthyroidism lasting under 2 months. Germline CDR1 is LNHDA and CDR2 is SQIVND (reference sequence). With V trimmed by 7 bases and J by 2 bases, 8 bases remained unmatched. The CDR3 contains 15 residues.

This TCR came from a woman aged 45-60 years with Graves' hyperthyroidism. The rearrangement uses TRBV19 and TRBJ2-3; 8 positions agree with TRBD2. The sample comprised blood. CDR3 residues: CASTPAGAYTDTQYF. CDR3 DNA: TGTGCCAGTACCCCAGCGGGGGCCTACACAGATACGCAGTATTTT.